This T cell receptor (beta chain) was documented in a study of PD-1 blockade in classical Hodgkin lymphoma. Study results and caveats: Newly diagnosed patients were reported to start with lower TCR diversity than healthy donors. No one has yet defined what causes the repertoire differences, which may be disease activity or prior therapy.

With respect to this clone: Its antigen is as yet unknown.

Noted time point: newly diagnosed, previously untreated cHL patient sample. Magnetic negative selection of thawed PBMCs was the method by which CD4+ T cells were purified. The CDR3 runs to 13 residues. Germline trimming cut 5 bases from V and 5 bases from J; bases unmatched to any gene: 4. The germline V gene has CDR1 SNHLY and CDR2 FYNNEI. The method was immunoSEQ multiplex PCR; TCRdb's version includes in-frame clones alone and lacks a portion of them. The sample has 15,000 to 20,000 clones, 92% seen once. The genes are TRBV2 and TRBJ2-7, with 9 bases lining up with TRBD1. Material: CD4+ T cells from blood. This TCR came from a human donor with classical Hodgkin lymphoma. The CDR3: CASSLRTGDEQYF. CDR3 nucleotides: TGTGCCAGCAGTCTTAGGACAGGGGACGAGCAGTACTTC. The whole variable domain, remainder taken from reference TRBV2 and TRBJ2-7, is EPEVTQTPSHQVTQMGQEVILRCVPISNHLYFYWYRQILGQKVEFLVSFYNNEISEKSEIFDDQFSVERPDGSNFTLKIRSTKLEDSAMYFCASSLRTGDEQYFGPGTRLTVT.